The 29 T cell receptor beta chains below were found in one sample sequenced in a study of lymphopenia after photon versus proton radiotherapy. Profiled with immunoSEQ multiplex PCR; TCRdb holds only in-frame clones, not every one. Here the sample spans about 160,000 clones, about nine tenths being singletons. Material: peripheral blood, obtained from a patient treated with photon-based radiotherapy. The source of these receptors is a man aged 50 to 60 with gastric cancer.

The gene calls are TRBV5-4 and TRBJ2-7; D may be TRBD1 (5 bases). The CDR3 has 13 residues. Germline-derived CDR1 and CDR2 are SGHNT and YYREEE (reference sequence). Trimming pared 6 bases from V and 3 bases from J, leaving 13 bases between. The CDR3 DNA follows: TGTGCCAGCAACCTGCAGGGAAACTACGAGCAGTACTTC. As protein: CASNLQGNYEQYF.

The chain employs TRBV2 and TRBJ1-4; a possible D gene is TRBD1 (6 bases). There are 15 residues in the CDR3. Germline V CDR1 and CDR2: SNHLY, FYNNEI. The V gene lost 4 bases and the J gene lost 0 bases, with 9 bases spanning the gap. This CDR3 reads CASSVGGPTNEKLFF. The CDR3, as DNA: TGTGCCAGCAGTGTAGGGGGACCAACTAATGAAAAACTGTTTTTT.

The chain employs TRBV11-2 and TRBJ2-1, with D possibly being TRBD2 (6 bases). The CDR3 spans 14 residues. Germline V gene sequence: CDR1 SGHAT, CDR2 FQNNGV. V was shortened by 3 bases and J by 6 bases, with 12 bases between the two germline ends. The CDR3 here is CASSFGDWGNEQFF. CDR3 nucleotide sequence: TGTGCCAGCAGCTTCGGGGACTGGGGCAATGAGCAGTTCTTC.

The CDR3 DNA follows: TGCGCCAGCAGCTTGGGGACAGATAATCAGCCCCAGCATTTT. Amino acids: CASSLGTDNQPQHF. The J gene is TRBJ1-5, the V gene TRBV5-1; the D gene is possibly TRBD1 (6 bases). CDR3 length equals 14 residues. V gave up 0 bases and J gave up 4 bases, with 8 bases separating them. CDR1 is SGHRS and CDR2 is YFSETQ in the germline V gene.

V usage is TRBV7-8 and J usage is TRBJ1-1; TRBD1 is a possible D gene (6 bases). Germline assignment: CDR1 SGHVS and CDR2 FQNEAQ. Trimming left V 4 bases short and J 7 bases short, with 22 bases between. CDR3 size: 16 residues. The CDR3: CASSWGTGSQEGEAFF. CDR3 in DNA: TGTGCCAGCAGCTGGGGAACAGGGAGCCAAGAAGGTGAAGCTTTCTTT.

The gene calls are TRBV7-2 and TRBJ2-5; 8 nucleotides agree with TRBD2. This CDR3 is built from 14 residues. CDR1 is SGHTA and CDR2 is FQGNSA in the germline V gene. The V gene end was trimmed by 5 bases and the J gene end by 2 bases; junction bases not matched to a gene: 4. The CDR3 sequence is CASSRAGGQETQYF. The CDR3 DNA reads TGTGCCAGCAGCCGGGCGGGAGGTCAAGAGACCCAGTACTTC.

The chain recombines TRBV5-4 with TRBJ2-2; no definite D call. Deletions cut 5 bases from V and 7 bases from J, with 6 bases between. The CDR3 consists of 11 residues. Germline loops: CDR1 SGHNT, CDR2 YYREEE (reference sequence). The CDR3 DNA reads TGTGCCAGCAGGATGGGCGGGGAGCTGTTTTTT. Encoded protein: CASRMGGELFF.

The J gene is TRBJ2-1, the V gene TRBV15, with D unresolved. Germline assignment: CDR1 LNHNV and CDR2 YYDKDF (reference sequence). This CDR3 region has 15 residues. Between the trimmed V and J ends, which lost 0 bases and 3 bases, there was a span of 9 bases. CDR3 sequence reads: CATSRDRANYNEQFF. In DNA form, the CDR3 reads TGTGCCACCAGCAGAGATCGGGCAAACTACAATGAGCAGTTCTTC.

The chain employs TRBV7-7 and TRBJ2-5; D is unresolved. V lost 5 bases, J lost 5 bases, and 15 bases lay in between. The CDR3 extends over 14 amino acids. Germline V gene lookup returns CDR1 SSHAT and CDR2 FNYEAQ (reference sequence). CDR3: CASSPSMGWETQYF. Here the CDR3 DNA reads TGTGCCAGCAGCCCTTCCATGGGGTGGGAGACCCAGTACTTC.

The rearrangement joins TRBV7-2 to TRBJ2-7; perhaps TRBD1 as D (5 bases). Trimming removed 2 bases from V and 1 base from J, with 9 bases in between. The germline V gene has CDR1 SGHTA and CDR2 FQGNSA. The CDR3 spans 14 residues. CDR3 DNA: TGTGCCAGCAGCTTATTTCCAGGGTCCTACGAGCAGTACTTC. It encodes CASSLFPGSYEQYF.

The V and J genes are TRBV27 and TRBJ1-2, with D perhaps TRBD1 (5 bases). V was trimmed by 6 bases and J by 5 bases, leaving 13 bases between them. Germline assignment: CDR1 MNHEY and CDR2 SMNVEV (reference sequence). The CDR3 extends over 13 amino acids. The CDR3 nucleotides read TGTGCCAGCAGGATGCAGGGCCCATATGGCTACACCTTC. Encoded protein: CASRMQGPYGYTF.

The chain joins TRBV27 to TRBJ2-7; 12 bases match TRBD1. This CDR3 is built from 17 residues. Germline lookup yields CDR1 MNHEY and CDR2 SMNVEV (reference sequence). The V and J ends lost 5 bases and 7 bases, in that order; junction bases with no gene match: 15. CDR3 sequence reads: CASSPYPPGQGAREQYF. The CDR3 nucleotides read TGTGCCAGCAGTCCCTACCCACCGGGACAGGGGGCGCGAGAGCAGTACTTC.

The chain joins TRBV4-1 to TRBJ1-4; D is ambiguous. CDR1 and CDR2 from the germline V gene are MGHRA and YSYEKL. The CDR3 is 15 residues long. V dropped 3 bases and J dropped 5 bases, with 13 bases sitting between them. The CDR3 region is CASSHRVKTNEKLFF. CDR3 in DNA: TGCGCCAGCAGCCACCGCGTGAAGACGAATGAAAAACTGTTTTTT.

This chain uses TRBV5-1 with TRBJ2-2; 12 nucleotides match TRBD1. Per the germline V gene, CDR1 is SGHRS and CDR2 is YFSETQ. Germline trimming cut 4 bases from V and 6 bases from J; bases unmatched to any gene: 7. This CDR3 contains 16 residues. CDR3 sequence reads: CASSPGDRGRPGELFF. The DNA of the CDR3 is TGCGCCAGCAGCCCAGGGGACAGGGGGCGCCCCGGGGAGCTGTTTTTT. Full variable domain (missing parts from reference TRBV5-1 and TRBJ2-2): KAGVTQTPRYLIKTRGQQVTLSCSPISGHRSVSWYQQTPGQGLQFLFEYFSETQRNKGNFPGRFSGRQFSNSRSEMNVSTLELGDSALYLCASSPGDRGRPGELFFGEGSRLTVL.

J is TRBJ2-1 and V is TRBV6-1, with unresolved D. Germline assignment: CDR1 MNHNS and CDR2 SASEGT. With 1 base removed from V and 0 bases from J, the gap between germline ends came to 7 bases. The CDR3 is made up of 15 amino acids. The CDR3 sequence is CASSEDGSSYNEQFF. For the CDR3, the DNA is TGTGCCAGCAGTGAAGACGGCAGCTCCTACAATGAGCAGTTCTTC.

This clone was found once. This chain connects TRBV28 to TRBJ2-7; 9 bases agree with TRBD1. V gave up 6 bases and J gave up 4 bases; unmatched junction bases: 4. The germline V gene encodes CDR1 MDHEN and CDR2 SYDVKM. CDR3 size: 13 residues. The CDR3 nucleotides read TGTGCCAGCAGAGGACAGGGGAAGTACGAGCAGTACTTC. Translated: CASRGQGKYEQYF.

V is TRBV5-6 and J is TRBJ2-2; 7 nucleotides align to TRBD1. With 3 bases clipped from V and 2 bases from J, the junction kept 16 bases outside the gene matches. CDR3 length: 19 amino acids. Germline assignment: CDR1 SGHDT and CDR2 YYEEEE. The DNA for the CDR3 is TGTGCCAGCAGCTCCCCGACAGGGTATCGGGTCATAAACACCGGGGAGCTGTTTTTT. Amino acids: CASSSPTGYRVINTGELFF.

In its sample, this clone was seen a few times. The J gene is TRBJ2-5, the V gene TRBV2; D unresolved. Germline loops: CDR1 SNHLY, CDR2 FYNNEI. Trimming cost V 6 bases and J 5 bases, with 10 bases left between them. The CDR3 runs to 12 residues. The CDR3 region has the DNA TGTGCCAGCAGCGATCCGGCGGAGACCCAGTACTTC. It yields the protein CASSDPAETQYF. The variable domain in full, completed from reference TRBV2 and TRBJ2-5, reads EPEVTQTPSHQVTQMGQEVILRCVPISNHLYFYWYRQILGQKVEFLVSFYNNEISEKSEIFDDQFSVERPDGSNFTLKIRSTKLEDSAMYFCASSDPAETQYFGPGTRLLVL.

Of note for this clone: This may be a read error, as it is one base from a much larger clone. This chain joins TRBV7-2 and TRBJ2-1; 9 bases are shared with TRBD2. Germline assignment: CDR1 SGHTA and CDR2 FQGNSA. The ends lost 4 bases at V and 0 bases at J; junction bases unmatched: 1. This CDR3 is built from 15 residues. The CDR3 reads CASSYSGSSYNEQFF. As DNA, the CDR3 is TGTGCCAGCAGCTATAGCGGGAGCTCCTACAATGAGCAGTTCTTC.

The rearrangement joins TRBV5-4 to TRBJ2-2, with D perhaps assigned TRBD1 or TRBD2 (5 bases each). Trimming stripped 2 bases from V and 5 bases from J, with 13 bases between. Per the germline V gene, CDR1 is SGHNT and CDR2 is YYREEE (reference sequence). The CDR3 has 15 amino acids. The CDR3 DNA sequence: TGTGCCAGCAGCTTCTTTCAGGGCGGGACCGGGGAGCTGTTTTTT. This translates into CASSFFQGGTGELFF. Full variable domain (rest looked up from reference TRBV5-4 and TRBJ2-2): ETGVTQSPTHLIKTRGQQVTLRCSSQSGHNTVSWYQQALGQGPQFIFQYYREEENGRGNFPPRFSGLQFPNYSSELNVNALELDDSALYLCASSFFQGGTGELFFGEGSRLTVL.

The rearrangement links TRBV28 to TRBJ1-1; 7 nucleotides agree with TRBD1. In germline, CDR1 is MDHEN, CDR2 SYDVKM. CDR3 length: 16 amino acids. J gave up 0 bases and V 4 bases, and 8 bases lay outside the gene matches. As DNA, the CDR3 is TGTGCCAGCAGTTCCGTCTGGACAGGACTGAACACTGAAGCTTTCTTT. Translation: CASSSVWTGLNTEAFF.

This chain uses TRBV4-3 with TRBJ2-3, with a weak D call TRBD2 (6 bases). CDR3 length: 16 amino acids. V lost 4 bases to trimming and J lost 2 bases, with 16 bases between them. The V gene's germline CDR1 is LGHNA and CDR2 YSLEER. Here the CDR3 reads CASSRLSSGITDTQYF. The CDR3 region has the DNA TGCGCCAGCAGCCGCCTTAGTAGCGGTATCACAGATACGCAGTATTTT.

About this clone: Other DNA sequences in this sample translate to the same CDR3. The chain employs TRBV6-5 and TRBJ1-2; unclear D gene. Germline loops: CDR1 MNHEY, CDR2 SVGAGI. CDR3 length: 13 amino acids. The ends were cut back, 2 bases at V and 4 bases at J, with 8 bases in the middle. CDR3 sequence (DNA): TGTGCCAGCAGTTACAAGGGCTCCTATGGCTACACCTTC. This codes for CASSYKGSYGYTF.

The chain's CDR3 is CSVELRGTANYEQYF. DNA for the CDR3: TGCAGCGTTGAACTAAGGGGGACGGCTAACTACGAGCAGTACTTC. This sequence joins TRBV29-1 and TRBJ2-7; weak D call: TRBD1 (6 bases). Per germline, CDR1 SQVTM and CDR2 ANQGSEA. V was cut by 2 bases and J by 3 bases, with 17 bases left in between. CDR3 size: 15 residues.

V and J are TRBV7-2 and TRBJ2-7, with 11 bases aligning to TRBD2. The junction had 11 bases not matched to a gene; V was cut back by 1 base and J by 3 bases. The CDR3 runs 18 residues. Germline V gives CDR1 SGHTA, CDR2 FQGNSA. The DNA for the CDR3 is TGTGCCAGCAGCTTAGAAGGGGGACTAGCGGCATACGACTACGAGCAGTACTTC. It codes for CASSLEGGLAAYDYEQYF.

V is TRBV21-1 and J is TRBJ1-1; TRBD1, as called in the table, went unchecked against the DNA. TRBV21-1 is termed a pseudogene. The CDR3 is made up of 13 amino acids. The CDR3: CASSKRFTVEAFF. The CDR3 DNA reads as TGTGCCAGCAGCAAACGGTTCACAGTTGAAGCTTTCTTT.

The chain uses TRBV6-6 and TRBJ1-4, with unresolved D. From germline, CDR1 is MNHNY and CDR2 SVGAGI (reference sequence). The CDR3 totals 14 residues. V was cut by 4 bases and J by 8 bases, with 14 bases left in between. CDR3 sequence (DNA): TGTGCCAGCAGTTCCCTCGGGGTATCGGAAAAACTGTTTTTT. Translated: CASSSLGVSEKLFF.

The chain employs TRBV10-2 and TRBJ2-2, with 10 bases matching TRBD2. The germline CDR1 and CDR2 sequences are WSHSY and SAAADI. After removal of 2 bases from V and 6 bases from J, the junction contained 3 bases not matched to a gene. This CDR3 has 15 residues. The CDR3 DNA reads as TGCGCCAGCAGTGAGCTAGCGGGAGTTTCCGGGGAGCTGTTTTTT. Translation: CASSELAGVSGELFF.

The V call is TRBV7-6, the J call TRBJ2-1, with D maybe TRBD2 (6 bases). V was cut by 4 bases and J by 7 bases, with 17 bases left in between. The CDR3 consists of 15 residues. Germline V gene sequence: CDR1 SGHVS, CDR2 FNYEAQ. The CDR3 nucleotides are TGTGCCAGCAGCTCTGGGACGGGCCGGGGGAATGAGCAGTTCTTC. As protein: CASSSGTGRGNEQFF.